This TCR beta chain was sequenced during a study of blood T cell repertoires in COVID-19. On the study more broadly: Specimens from acute and convalescent COVID-19 originated in the United States, Italy and Spain.

In germline, CDR1 is KGHSH, CDR2 LQKENI. This CDR3 is 16 amino acids long. V dropped 1 base and J dropped 8 bases, with 15 bases sitting between them. Adults between roughly 18 and 89 years of age took part from about two dozen US areas. Authors' analysis steps: It was from reference gene primer amplification that nucleated cell counts were estimated. Assay used: immunoSEQ multiplex PCR; TCRdb lists only in-frame clones, some missing. V and J calls and clone size are copied from that table; D and trimming were computed from the DNA. This table has fewer than 250,000 clones, 87% appearing once. The source of this sequence is a man aged 25-45 years who had recovered from COVID-19. Sample: PBMCs or T cells enriched from blood (not recorded which). J is TRBJ1-6 and V is TRBV18; tentatively, D is TRBD1 (6 bases). In DNA, the CDR3 is TGTGCCAGCTCACCACAAGGTGGACAGCCAGATTCACCCCTCCACTTT. Translated, it gives CASSPQGGQPDSPLHF.